One and the same sample provided the 8 T cell receptor beta chains below, sequenced in a study of cytomegalovirus exposure and HLA in healthy donors. Clones were read by immunoSEQ multiplex PCR, and TCRdb kept only the in-frame ones, dropping some. Here the sample spans roughly 68,000 clones, more than 85% being singletons. Input material: PBMCs. The receptors come from a woman between 18 and 29 years old in good health and CMV-seronegative.

This chain uses TRBV7-8 with TRBJ2-1, with 9 bases that match TRBD2. CDR1 SGHVS and CDR2 FQNEAQ come from the germline V gene. With 5 bases clipped from V and 0 bases from J, the junction kept 8 bases outside the gene matches. This CDR3 region has 17 residues. The CDR3 sequence: CASSTFHSGSSYNEQFF. CDR3 nucleotides: TGTGCCAGCAGCACGTTCCATAGCGGGAGCTCCTACAATGAGCAGTTCTTC.

CDR3 nucleotides: TGTGCCAGCAGCTTAGGGGTGGGAGAGTCCTACGAGCAGTACTTC. This gives the protein CASSLGVGESYEQYF. V gene TRBV7-2 combines with J gene TRBJ2-7; tentative D call: TRBD2 (5 bases). V dropped 1 base and J dropped 1 base, with 11 bases sitting between them. Germline CDR1 is SGHTA and CDR2 is FQGNSA. CDR3 size: 15 residues.

The CDR3 region has the DNA TGTGCCAGCAGCTTATACGGTCGGGGGACTAGCACAGATACGCAGTATTTT. It yields the protein CASSLYGRGTSTDTQYF. The genes are TRBV7-3 and TRBJ2-3; D is possibly TRBD2 (6 bases). CDR3 length: 17 amino acids. Trimming shortened V by 2 bases and J by 0 bases, and 15 bases separated the two germline ends. Germline V gene sequence: CDR1 SGHTA, CDR2 FQGTGA.

This chain links TRBV6-1 with TRBJ1-1; TRBD1 matches at 11 bases. Trimming took 4 bases from V and 2 from J; bases not matched to a gene: 6. The CDR3 has 16 residues. In germline, CDR1 is MNHNS, CDR2 SASEGT. The CDR3: CASSVGQGAVNTEAFF. The CDR3 bases are TGTGCCAGCAGTGTTGGACAGGGGGCAGTCAACACTGAAGCTTTCTTT.

There are a few counts of this clone. The CDR3 coding sequence is TGTGCCAGCAGTCGTAGCGGGGGGGCTTGGGATACGCAGTATTTT. Its protein product is CASSRSGGAWDTQYF. This chain joins TRBV6-5 and TRBJ2-3; TRBD2 aligns across 11 bases. Germline CDR1 reads MNHEY; CDR2 reads SVGAGI. V trimming: 5 bases; J trimming: 6 bases; junction bases outside the gene matches: 7. The CDR3 extends over 15 amino acids.

V usage is TRBV21-1 and J usage is TRBJ2-7; the tabulated D call, TRBD1, remains unverified against the DNA. TRBV21-1 is listed as a pseudogene. This CDR3 contains 16 residues. CDR3 in DNA: TGTGCCAGCAGCAAAGAACCGGACAGGGAAGCCTACGAGCAGTACTTC. Translation: CASSKEPDREAYEQYF.

V usage is TRBV4-3 and J usage is TRBJ2-2, with 11 bases that match TRBD2. The V segment lost 4 bases and the J segment 1 base; nucleotides outside the gene matches: 5. Germline CDR1 reads LGHNA; CDR2 reads YSLEER. The CDR3 length is 17 residues. The CDR3 protein is CASSLLAGGENTGELFF. The CDR3 DNA is TGCGCCAGCAGCCTCTTAGCGGGGGGGGAGAACACCGGGGAGCTGTTTTTT.

This chain uses TRBV6-5 with TRBJ1-5; 7 bases agree with TRBD1. The V segment lost 5 bases and the J segment 4 bases; nucleotides outside the gene matches: 5. This CDR3 has 14 residues. Germline V lookup: CDR1 MNHEY, CDR2 SVGAGI. The CDR3 here is CASSLRQGNQPQHF. For the CDR3, the DNA is TGTGCCAGCAGTCTTAGACAGGGTAATCAGCCCCAGCATTTT.